These T cell receptor beta chains were read from a single sample in a study of T cell changes during pregnancy in multiple sclerosis. Using immunoSEQ multiplex PCR, the repertoire was profiled, and TCRdb retains in-frame clones only, with some absent. The data show approximately 44,000 clones, roughly 90% seen once. Material: CD4+ T cells from peripheral blood mononuclear cells, obtained in the third trimester of pregnancy. Source of these receptors: a female donor with multiple sclerosis, enrolled in a pregnancy study. CDR3s include the opening cysteine and the closing phenylalanine or tryptophan. Fields, in order: V gene, D gene, J gene, CDR3 protein, CDR3 DNA. The D gene is left open where the match is weak.

V gene: TRBV6-5
D gene: TRBD1
J gene: TRBJ2-5
CDR3 protein: CASSYSDRGLETQYF
CDR3 DNA: TGTGCCAGCAGTTACTCTGACAGGGGGCTGGAGACCCAGTACTTC

V gene: TRBV25-1
D gene: .
J gene: TRBJ1-1
CDR3 protein: CASSAGMNTEAFF
CDR3 DNA: TGTGCCAGCAGTGCAGGAATGAACACTGAAGCTTTCTTT

V gene: TRBV6-4
D gene: .
J gene: TRBJ1-5
CDR3 protein: CASSESPGGPQHF
CDR3 DNA: TGTGCCAGCAGTGAATCTCCCGGGGGGCCCCAGCATTTT

V gene: TRBV6-5
D gene: TRBD1
J gene: TRBJ1-2
CDR3 protein: CASSERGQGYTF
CDR3 DNA: TGTGCCAGCAGTGAGAGGGGGCAAGGCTACACCTTC

V gene: TRBV29-1
D gene: TRBD1
J gene: TRBJ2-7
CDR3 protein: CSVAQTGTYEQYF
CDR3 DNA: TGCAGCGTCGCTCAGACAGGGACCTACGAGCAGTACTTC

V gene: TRBV15
D gene: .
J gene: TRBJ2-7
CDR3 protein: CATSRGGSRYEQYF
CDR3 DNA: TGTGCCACCAGCAGAGGAGGGAGCAGGTACGAGCAGTACTTC

V gene: TRBV6-5
D gene: TRBD1
J gene: TRBJ2-7
CDR3 protein: CASRSDRVNEQYF
CDR3 DNA: TGTGCCAGCAGATCGGACAGGGTGAACGAGCAGTACTTC

V gene: TRBV6-5
D gene: .
J gene: TRBJ1-2
CDR3 protein: CASSRDRISNYGYTF
CDR3 DNA: TGTGCCAGCAGTCGCGACAGGATATCTAACTATGGCTACACCTTC

V gene: TRBV7-2
D gene: TRBD1
J gene: TRBJ2-2
CDR3 protein: CASSLPPPGQGTNTGELFF
CDR3 DNA: TGTGCCAGCAGCTTACCCCCGCCGGGACAGGGGACGAACACCGGGGAGCTGTTTTTT

V gene: TRBV6-5
D gene: .
J gene: TRBJ1-2
CDR3 protein: CASSYSRQPYGYTF
CDR3 DNA: TGTGCCAGCAGTTACTCCCGACAGCCCTATGGCTACACCTTC

V gene: TRBV6-5
D gene: .
J gene: TRBJ1-2
CDR3 protein: CASSYRPKLGRYGYTF
CDR3 DNA: TGTGCCAGCAGTTATAGGCCGAAGCTGGGGAGGTATGGCTACACCTTC

V gene: TRBV5-5
D gene: .
J gene: TRBJ2-1
CDR3 protein: CASSLTQGLAPRNEQFF
CDR3 DNA: TGTGCCAGCAGCTTGACCCAGGGTCTAGCGCCACGGAATGAGCAGTTCTTC

V gene: TRBV15
D gene: TRBD2
J gene: TRBJ2-1
CDR3 protein: CATSRLAGVGNEQFF
CDR3 DNA: TGTGCCACCAGCCGTCTAGCGGGAGTTGGCAATGAGCAGTTCTTC

V gene: TRBV4-3
D gene: TRBD1
J gene: TRBJ2-2
CDR3 protein: CASSQTPGQGTRGTGELFF
CDR3 DNA: TGCGCCAGCAGCCAAACCCCGGGACAGGGGACCAGGGGCACCGGGGAGCTGTTTTTT

V gene: TRBV7-8
D gene: .
J gene: TRBJ2-7
CDR3 protein: CASSSRETYEQYF
CDR3 DNA: TGTGCCAGCAGCTCCCGGGAAACCTACGAGCAGTACTTC

V gene: TRBV11-2
D gene: .
J gene: TRBJ2-7
CDR3 protein: CASSRTDGGRDYEQYF
CDR3 DNA: TGTGCCAGCAGCCGAACGGACGGAGGTCGGGACTACGAGCAGTACTTC

V gene: TRBV28
D gene: TRBD1
J gene: TRBJ1-5
CDR3 protein: CASSESRGLGQPQHF
CDR3 DNA: TGTGCCAGCTCGGAGAGCAGGGGGCTGGGTCAGCCCCAGCATTTT

V gene: TRBV11-2
D gene: TRBD1
J gene: TRBJ2-1
CDR3 protein: CASSQDRGPYNEQFF
CDR3 DNA: TGTGCCAGCAGCCAAGACAGGGGGCCCTACAATGAGCAGTTCTTC

V gene: TRBV28
D gene: TRBD2
J gene: TRBJ2-1
CDR3 protein: CASSLSLAGGFYNEQFF
CDR3 DNA: TGTGCCAGCAGTTTGTCTTTAGCGGGAGGATTCTACAATGAGCAGTTCTTC

V gene: TRBV11-2
D gene: TRBD2
J gene: TRBJ2-1
CDR3 protein: CASSLPSGSNEQFF
CDR3 DNA: TGTGCCAGCAGCTTGCCTAGCGGATCCAATGAGCAGTTCTTC